This T cell receptor beta chain was sequenced during a study of shared clonotypes between healthy human individuals. The CDR3 covers 15 residues. The V and J ends lost 4 bases and 3 bases respectively, with 16 bases between them. CDR1 MNHNY and CDR2 SVGAGI come from the germline V gene (reference sequence). Naive CD8 cells lacked CD45RO and underwent positive selection for CCR7, leaving out terminally differentiated effector memory CD45RA+ cells. The data were produced by immunoSEQ multiplex PCR, yet TCRdb's version contains in-frame clones alone and is incomplete. The data contain roughly 770,000 clones, approximately 97% of them singletons.

The gene calls are TRBV6-6 and TRBJ2-7, with a weak D call TRBD2 (5 bases). This TCR came from a man younger than 40 in good health. Sequences were obtained from naive CD8+ T cells sorted from blood. CDR3 DNA: TGTGCCAGCAGTTCCCCCTCCGGAGGCTACTACGAGCAGTACTTC. Translating it yields CASSSPSGGYYEQYF.